The 18 T cell receptor beta chains in this list originate from one sample, sequenced in a study of monozygotic twins with inflammatory bowel disease. After re-calling the 5' RACE reads, TCRdb lists one entry per CDR3 protein, DNA absent. The listing records about 170,000 distinct CDR3 sequences. Sequenced input: blood. These TCRs come from a human donor with ulcerative colitis or Crohn's disease, or a healthy co-twin of an affected twin (not recorded which).

The genes are TRBV7-6 and TRBJ1-4; there is no DNA to check the TCRdb D call of TRBD1. This CDR3 has 17 amino acids. Germline CDR1 is SGHVS and CDR2 is FNYEAQ. The CDR3 sequence: CASSLVALAGGFEKLFF.

The genes are TRBV27 and TRBJ2-7. CDR3 length: 13 residues. Germline-derived CDR1 and CDR2 are MNHEY and SMNVEV (reference sequence). This chain's CDR3 is CVSRPYSTYEQYF.

The chain couples TRBV6-5 to TRBJ1-3. The germline gives CDR1 MNHEY, CDR2 SVGAGI. The CDR3 is made up of 15 amino acids. CDR3: CASSYLPSSGNTIYF.

The chain carries TRBV7-3 and TRBJ2-1; the D call of TRBD2 rests on TCRdb alone, since no DNA is present to check it. CDR1 and CDR2 (germline): SGHTA, FQGTGA. The CDR3 extends over 14 amino acids. The CDR3 is CASSFSGLNNEQFF.

The V call is TRBV7-2, the J call TRBJ2-5; TCRdb proposes TRBD2, but this gene call is untestable without DNA. This CDR3 is 14 amino acids long. The germline gives CDR1 SGHTA, CDR2 FQGNSA. This CDR3 reads CASSTTWAAETQYF.

The chain recombines TRBV7-9 with TRBJ2-2; TCRdb designates TRBD1, a call that cannot be tested without DNA. The germline gives CDR1 SEHNR, CDR2 FQNEAQ (reference sequence). The CDR3 runs to 15 residues. CDR3 sequence reads: CASSLELGDTGELFF.

CDR3 region: CASNPTGGAALAKNIQYF. The chain combines TRBV6-2 or TRBV6-3 with TRBJ2-4; TCRdb designates TRBD1, a call that cannot be tested without DNA. Germline V gene data show CDR1 as MNHEY and CDR2 as SVGEGT. The CDR3 spans 18 residues.

This chain links TRBV18 with TRBJ1-1. The CDR3 length is 13 residues. The V gene's germline CDR1 is KGHSH and CDR2 LQKENI. CDR3 sequence reads: CASSPSGENEAFF.

V is TRBV5-1 and J is TRBJ2-5; the TRBD1 assignment by TCRdb is unverifiable without DNA. CDR3 length: 14 amino acids. Germline lookup yields CDR1 SGHRS and CDR2 YFSETQ. CDR3 in amino acids: CASSSPAGVVTQYF.

CDR3 loop: CASSPWTRTNNEQFF. The chain links TRBV4-1 to TRBJ2-1; TCRdb reports TRBD2, a call that lacks DNA to check it against. The germline V gene encodes CDR1 MGHRA and CDR2 YSYEKL. CDR3 length equals 15 residues.

This rearrangement joins TRBV30 to TRBJ1-1. CDR1 GTSNPN and CDR2 SVGIG come from the germline V gene (reference sequence). This CDR3 has 13 residues. The chain's CDR3 is CAWERALNTEAFF.

The chain joins TRBV4-1 to TRBJ2-7; the TCRdb call, TRBD1, lacks DNA for checking. The CDR3 totals 14 residues. From germline, CDR1 is MGHRA and CDR2 YSYEKL. CDR3 in amino acids: CASSPPASGYEQYF.

V and J are TRBV11-2 and TRBJ2-4; absent DNA, TCRdb's TRBD1 call cannot be checked. The length of the CDR3 is 15 residues. Germline V gives CDR1 SGHAT, CDR2 FQNNGV. The CDR3 spells CASSNRQGAKNMQYF.

This chain uses TRBV20-1 with TRBJ2-7; TCRdb outputs TRBD1, but without DNA this stays unchecked. Germline V lookup: CDR1 DFQATT, CDR2 SNEGSKA (reference sequence). This CDR3 has 14 amino acids. The CDR3 loop reads CSASSRDSFHEQYF.

This sequence joins TRBV20-1 and TRBJ2-3; TCRdb's D call of TRBD2 is untestable without DNA. Germline loops: CDR1 DFQATT, CDR2 SNEGSKA (reference sequence). This CDR3 is built from 18 residues. The CDR3 spells CSARDAVGRGGSTDTQYF.

V usage is TRBV5-4 and J usage is TRBJ2-5. The CDR3 sequence is 15 residues long. Looked up from germline, CDR1 is SGHNT and CDR2 is YYREEE (reference sequence). CDR3 loop: CASSIGLATQETQYF.

V gene TRBV7-2 combines with J gene TRBJ1-4; as DNA is missing, the TRBD1 call by TCRdb cannot be tested. CDR1 SGHTA and CDR2 FQGNSA come from the germline V gene. This CDR3 is built from 15 residues. The CDR3 sequence: CASSLTRAANEKLFF. Variable domain in full (rest from reference TRBV7-2 and TRBJ1-4): GAGVSQSPSNKVTEKGKDVELRCDPISGHTALYWYRQSLGQGLEFLIYFQGNSAPDKSGLPSDRFSAERTGGSVSTLTIQRTQQEDSAVYLCASSLTRAANEKLFFGSGTQLSVL.

The chain has TRBV5-1 and TRBJ2-6. The CDR3 extends over 18 amino acids. The germline V gene has CDR1 SGHRS and CDR2 YFSETQ. CDR3: CASSLEGLGHAGANVLTF.